The rows below give T cell receptor beta chains drawn from one sample of a study of T cells in Graves' hyperthyroidism and ophthalmopathy. TCRdb redid the calling of the multiplex PCR reads with MiXCR, one entry per CDR3 protein. Of about 350,000 distinct CDR3 sequences detected, approximately 15% appear once; the ten largest clones hold around 25%. The sample comprised blood. The origin of the receptors is a woman aged 25 to 39 with Graves' hyperthyroidism. The CDR3 runs from the conserved cysteine through the conserved F or W. D genes are given only for firm matches. Not every row has a clone size; where given, it reads once, few, many or a size class.

D gene | J gene | clone size | V gene | CDR3 DNA | CDR3 protein
- | TRBJ2-3 | few | TRBV9 | TGTGCCAGCAGCGCCGACAGGATCGGCCCGGCGGGAGTTTCAGGAGATACGCAGTATTTT | CASSADRIGPAGVSGDTQYF
- | TRBJ2-1 | - | TRBV6-2/TRBV6-3 | TGTGCCAGCAGTTTCCCGGGGACCAGTGAGCAGTTCTTC | CASSFPGTSEQFF
TRBD2 | TRBJ2-1 | - | TRBV7-9 | TGTGCCAGCAGCGGAGGACTAGCGGGAGGGCTCGATGAGCAGTTCTTC | CASSGGLAGGLDEQFF
TRBD1 | TRBJ1-2 | - | TRBV7-3 | TGTGCCAGCAGCAACGACAACGTAAGGGGGCGAGGCTACACCTTC | CASSNDNVRGRGYTF
- | TRBJ2-5 | many | TRBV2 | TGTGCCAGCAAGGTCGGGGAGAAGACCCAGTACTTC | CASKVGEKTQYF
TRBD1 | TRBJ2-1 | - | TRBV19 | TGTGCCAGTAGTATTAACAGGGGGCCCGACAATGAGCAGTTCTTC | CASSINRGPDNEQFF
TRBD2 | TRBJ2-5 | - | TRBV7-9 | TGTGCCAGCAGCTTCCCGAGGGCGGGAGTGGAAGAGACCCAGTACTTC | CASSFPRAGVEETQYF
- | TRBJ2-4 | - | TRBV19 | TGTGCCAGTAAGGTTGACCGCTCGGCATATCAGTACTTC | CASKVDRSAYQYF
- | TRBJ2-1 | - | TRBV28 | TGTGCCAGCAGTTCCCCCACACAATTCTCCTACAATGAGCAGTTCTTC | CASSSPTQFSYNEQFF
- | TRBJ1-1 | many | TRBV28 | TGTGCCAGCAGTTTTTCGGGGGGGATTGAAGCTTTCTTT | CASSFSGGIEAFF
- | TRBJ2-3 | - | TRBV6-1 | TGTGCCAGCAGAAAGGGACCGATCACAGATACGCAGTATTTT | CASRKGPITDTQYF
TRBD2 | TRBJ2-7 | few | TRBV6-1 | TGTGCCAGCAGGCCCGCTAGCGGGTTGAGCTCCTACGAGCAGTACTTC | CASRPASGLSSYEQYF
TRBD2 | TRBJ2-7 | - | TRBV27 | TGTGCCAGCAGTCCCTTAGGGGGGGGACTAGCGGGAGACATTTACGAGCAGTACTTC | CASSPLGGGLAGDIYEQYF
TRBD1 | TRBJ2-3 | many | TRBV7-9 | TGTGCCAGCAGAGGGACAGGAGACGCTGGGGATACGCAGTATTTT | CASRGTGDAGDTQYF
- | TRBJ2-7 | many | TRBV6-1 | TGTGCCAGCAGTTCGACCCCGGGAACCTACGAGCAGTACTTC | CASSSTPGTYEQYF
- | TRBJ1-1 | once | TRBV7-2 | TGTGCCAGCAGCTTAAGCTCTACCGGTTTGACTGAAGCTTTCTTT | CASSLSSTGLTEAFF
- | TRBJ1-5 | many | TRBV6-1 | TGTGCCAGCAGTGAAGCGCTTCGACAGCCCCAGCATTTT | CASSEALRQPQHF
- | TRBJ2-7 | - | TRBV6-5 | TGTGCCAGCAGTTACGGGGGGCTGGGGTACTACGAGCAGTACTTC | CASSYGGLGYYEQYF
- | TRBJ1-5 | - | TRBV25-1 | TGTGCCAGCAGAATCCTCCAGGGTCAGCCCCAGCATTTT | CASRILQGQPQHF
- | TRBJ1-2 | few | TRBV5-5 | TGTGCCAGCAGGAATCCTCTGACCCAGGGCCGGAATAACTATGGCTACACCTTC | CASRNPLTQGRNNYGYTF
- | TRBJ1-3 | - | TRBV12-3/TRBV12-4 | TGTGCCAGCAGTTTAAGGAGAGGGGAGAACACCGTATATTTT | CASSLRRGENTVYF
TRBD2 | TRBJ2-1 | few | TRBV5-6 | TGTGCCAGCAGCTTGGAAGTGGGCGGGAGTTCCTACAATGAGCAGTTCTTC | CASSLEVGGSSYNEQFF
TRBD1 | TRBJ2-1 | many | TRBV2 | TGTGCCAGCAGTGAATCGGGACAGGGGTTCGATGAGCAGTTCTTC | CASSESGQGFDEQFF
- | TRBJ1-5 | many | TRBV6-1 | TGTGCCAGCAGTGGTCCCAACAGCAATCAGCCCCAGCATTTT | CASSGPNSNQPQHF
TRBD1 | TRBJ2-1 | many | TRBV20-1 | TGCAGTGCTAGAGATTATAGAAGGGGGCACGACAATGAGCAGTTCTTC | CSARDYRRGHDNEQFF
TRBD2 | TRBJ2-7 | many | TRBV20-1 | TGCAGTGCTCAGAGGACTAGCGGGAGGTCCTACGAGCAGTACTTC | CSAQRTSGRSYEQYF
- | TRBJ2-5 | many | TRBV2 | TGTGCCAGCAGTGAGGCAGGGATAGAGACCCAGTACTTC | CASSEAGIETQYF
- | TRBJ1-1 | many | TRBV12-3/TRBV12-4 | TGTGCCAGCAGCGGGCGGTCGAACACTGAAGCTTTCTTT | CASSGRSNTEAFF
- | TRBJ2-7 | many | TRBV15 | TGTGCCACCAGCACCGGGATTTCCTACGAGCAGTACTTC | CATSTGISYEQYF
- | TRBJ1-2 | many | TRBV29-1 | TGCAGCGTTTTACACAGGGACGGCTATGGCTACACCTTC | CSVLHRDGYGYTF
TRBD2 | TRBJ2-5 | few | TRBV11-2 | TGTGCCAGCAGAGGACTAGCGGGAACAGGAGGAGGAGAGACCCAGTACTTC | CASRGLAGTGGGETQYF
- | TRBJ1-1 | many | TRBV6-2/TRBV6-3 | TGTGCCACATCCGGGGGGATCCGCAAGAACACTGAAGCTTTCTTT | CATSGGIRKNTEAFF
- | TRBJ2-3 | many | TRBV12-3/TRBV12-4 | TGTGCCAGCAGTTTAAAGGCCATCACAGATACGCAGTATTTT | CASSLKAITDTQYF
TRBD1 | TRBJ1-1 | - | TRBV14 | TGTGCCAGCAGCCAGTACAGGGGGATGAACACTGAAGCTTTCTTT | CASSQYRGMNTEAFF
- | TRBJ1-2 | - | TRBV14 | TGTGCCAGCAGCCAAATCCTCGGGGGACTCTATGGCTACACCTTC | CASSQILGGLYGYTF
- | TRBJ1-5 | - | TRBV19 | TGTGCCAGTAGTATTTTGACAAATCAGCCCCAGCATTTT | CASSILTNQPQHF
TRBD2 | TRBJ2-5 | many | TRBV28 | TGTGCCAGCAGTTTCCGGACTAGCGGGAGAGGCGCGGAGACCCAGTACTTC | CASSFRTSGRGAETQYF